This T cell receptor (beta chain) was recovered during a study of glioma-infiltrating T cells. About this clonotype itself: Its specificity is not known. A much larger clone differs by one base, so this may be a read error.

Amplification of TCR alpha and beta CDR3 regions from RNA used iRepertoire nested multiplex PCR. TCRdb passed the multiplex PCR reads through MiXCR, listing each CDR3 protein once. The sample lists 150,000 or so distinct CDR3 sequences; about two fifths were seen once. Notes on the study in general: CDR3 overlap between tissue and blood was very small. Above-expected tissue-blood divergence occurred in all gliomas, most in low-grade ones.

This CDR3 spans 15 amino acids. J gave up 8 bases and V 6 bases, and 13 bases lay outside the gene matches. Germline V gene sequence: CDR1 DFQATT, CDR2 SNEGSKA (reference sequence). The specimen sequenced was glioma tissue, nonneoplastic brain tissue, or PBMCs (not recorded which). The TCR originated in a human donor with low-grade glioma or glioblastoma, undergoing nonglioma brain surgery, or in good health (not recorded which). The chain recombines TRBV20-1 with TRBJ1-6, with 7 bases that match TRBD1. CDR3 region: CSAPLLDRWDSPLHF. CDR3 in DNA: TGCAGTGCCCCACTCCTGGACAGGTGGGATTCACCCCTCCACTTT.